The source of this T cell receptor beta chain is a study of beta chain features in type 1 diabetes. Study overall: On cell yields, gender and age, patients and healthy donors were similar.

The germline V gene encodes CDR1 SGHDN and CDR2 FVKESK. V dropped 0 bases and J dropped 1; count of bases not matched to a gene: 4. The CDR3 sequence is 16 residues long. Markers CD45RO/CCR7/CD25/CD127/CD95/CD27 served to sort CD4+ naive, central memory, regulatory and stem cell-like memory cells. Investigators reverse transcribed all isolated RNA, so they sequenced expressed TCRB transcripts. Produced via immunoSEQ multiplex PCR; TCRdb's table is partial and in-frame only. Of some 400,000 clones listed, about 15% are singletons. The sequence was obtained from a woman younger than 35 in good health. The genes are TRBV14 and TRBJ1-1, with 8 nucleotides matching TRBD1. The specimen sequenced was naive CD4+ T cells from blood. The CDR3 sequence is CASSQDWGQANTEAFF. The CDR3 nucleotides read TGTGCCAGCAGCCAAGATTGGGGACAGGCGAACACTGAAGCTTTCTTT.